These T cell receptor beta chains were read from a single sample in a study of cytotoxic CD8 clonotypes in ibrutinib-treated CLL. The repertoire was sequenced with immunoSEQ multiplex PCR; TCRdb's copy has only in-frame clones and lacks some. In the table there are about 29,000 clones, roughly 76% of which are singletons. This specimen consisted of PBMCs, obtained after 36 months of ibrutinib treatment. These receptors all come from a human donor with chronic lymphocytic leukemia. Both conserved end residues are part of each CDR3. Clone size is given for some rows only: seen once, a few or many times, or a class if the clone is expanded.

V gene,clone size,J gene,CDR3 protein
TRBV2,-,TRBJ1-3,CASSATGGADTIYF
TRBV19,few,TRBJ1-2,CASSISDGYTF
TRBV5-1,-,TRBJ2-2,CASSPPGQGRTGELFF
TRBV5-1,-,TRBJ2-5,CASSIQETQYF
TRBV11-2,few,TRBJ2-7,CASRQRGSYEQYF
TRBV7-9,-,TRBJ2-7,CASSLDGVRSEQYF
TRBV18,-,TRBJ2-7,CASSPLSLSYEQYF
TRBV2,-,TRBJ2-5,CASSEEGQGLETQYF
TRBV19,-,TRBJ2-3,CASSIVASTDTQYF
TRBV2,-,TRBJ2-7,CASSGLYEQYF
TRBV5-1,-,TRBJ1-4,CASSSTGATTNEKLFF
TRBV6-5,-,TRBJ2-7,CASSYSRIYEQYF
TRBV27,-,TRBJ2-1,CASSPGIRSFDEQFF
TRBV27,-,TRBJ2-1,CASSLGGGANEQFF
TRBV9,-,TRBJ2-7,CASSVGYGTYEQYF
TRBV7-2,-,TRBJ2-1,CASSLTRDRVNEQFF
TRBV7-2,-,TRBJ2-3,CASSLSWTGTDTQYF
TRBV16,once,TRBJ2-7,CASSQSVDFSYEQYF
TRBV29-1,once,TRBJ1-2,CSVEDWADRTANYGYTF
TRBV5-1,-,TRBJ1-5,CASSWTGANQPQHF
TRBV10-1,-,TRBJ1-4,CASSEGRQVDNEKLFF
TRBV6-5,-,TRBJ1-1,CASRPLQGARTEAFF
TRBV19,-,TRBJ1-6,CASTSGTGGSNSPLHF
TRBV6-6,-,TRBJ2-1,CASSYDYNEQFF
TRBV4-1,-,TRBJ2-5,CASSPSGGARETQYF
TRBV5-1,-,TRBJ2-5,CASSLTSTQETQYF
TRBV27,-,TRBJ2-7,CASSSTGQSYEQYF
TRBV29-1,-,TRBJ2-1,CSVPLGGRGFYNEQFF
TRBV12-5,-,TRBJ2-1,CASGLVLGTMYNEQFF
TRBV27,few,TRBJ2-7,CASSLSVGGLSEQYF
TRBV29-1,-,TRBJ1-3,CSVEGGFSGNTIYF
TRBV30,few,TRBJ1-1,CAWDGQHTEAFF
TRBV9,-,TRBJ1-6,CASSVEGYSPLHF
TRBV19,-,TRBJ1-4,CASSIEGGLFF
TRBV5-1,-,TRBJ1-1,CASGDGEAFF
TRBV6-1,-,TRBJ2-1,CASSGNSGGARNEQFF
TRBV10-3,-,TRBJ2-3,CAISGESVGTDTQYF
TRBV7-8,many,TRBJ1-2,CASSLTGGYGYTF
TRBV7-3,-,TRBJ2-3,CASSFGTSGAPDTQYF
TRBV4-1,once,TRBJ2-7,CASSLAGQGYEQYF
TRBV27,-,TRBJ1-1,CASSFAGYTEAFF
TRBV7-9,few,TRBJ1-6,CASSLAGKASPLHF
TRBV4-2,-,TRBJ1-2,CASSQGTYGYTF
TRBV2,few,TRBJ1-5,CASGQAQSNQPQHF
TRBV14,few,TRBJ1-6,CASSQEAGNSPLHF
TRBV9,-,TRBJ2-7,CASSPGPGGTGIYEQYF
TRBV2,-,TRBJ2-7,CASSEEIFSYEQYF
TRBV30,-,TRBJ1-2,CAWRRVKGNNYGYTF
TRBV7-2,-,TRBJ2-7,CASSLGLAGLLGEQYF
TRBV19,-,TRBJ1-5,CAGGTPLQPQHF
TRBV4-1,-,TRBJ2-7,CASSQGTALRSEQYF
TRBV4-2,-,TRBJ2-1,CASSQAGGGANNEQFF
TRBV19,-,TRBJ1-3,CASSPTPRDSGNTIYF
TRBV27,-,TRBJ2-5,CASSLDGGRRETQYF
TRBV7-6,few,TRBJ2-1,CASSLALGASYNEQFF
TRBV12-2,-,TRBJ1-6,CASRPQPGQGDSPLHF
TRBV2,-,TRBJ2-7,CASSEVGREGEQYF